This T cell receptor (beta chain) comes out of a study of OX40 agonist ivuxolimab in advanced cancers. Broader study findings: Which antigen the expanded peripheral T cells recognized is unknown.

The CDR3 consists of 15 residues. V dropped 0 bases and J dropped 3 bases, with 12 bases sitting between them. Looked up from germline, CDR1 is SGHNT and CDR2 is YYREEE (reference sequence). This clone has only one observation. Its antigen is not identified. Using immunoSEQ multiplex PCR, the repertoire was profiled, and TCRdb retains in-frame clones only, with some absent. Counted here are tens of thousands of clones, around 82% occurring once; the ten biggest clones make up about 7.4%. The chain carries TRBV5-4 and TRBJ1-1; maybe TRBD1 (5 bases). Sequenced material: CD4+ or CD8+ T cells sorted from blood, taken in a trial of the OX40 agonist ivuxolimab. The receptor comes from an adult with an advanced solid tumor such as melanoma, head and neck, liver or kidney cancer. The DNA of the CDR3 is TGTGCCAGCAGCTTGGCCACCCAGGGCCACACTGAAGCTTTCTTT. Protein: CASSLATQGHTEAFF. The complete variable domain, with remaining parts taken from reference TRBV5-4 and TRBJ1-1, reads ETGVTQSPTHLIKTRGQQVTLRCSSQSGHNTVSWYQQALGQGPQFIFQYYREEENGRGNFPPRFSGLQFPNYSSELNVNALELDDSALYLCASSLATQGHTEAFFGQGTRLTVV.